This TCR beta chain derives from a study of Ad26.COV2.S vaccination and SARS-CoV-2 variants. Treatment of the sample: roughly 19 received Ad26.COV2.S at low or high dose, single or two shots; roughly 5 received placebo; per-sample allocation not given. Samples came from day 63 after the first vaccine or placebo injection. The method was immunoSEQ multiplex PCR; TCRdb's version includes in-frame clones alone and lacks a portion of them. The table records around 250,000 clones, about 90% of them present only once. Germline V gene data show CDR1 as SQVTM and CDR2 as ANQGSEA. The V and J ends lost 7 bases and 2 bases, in that order; junction bases with no gene match: 12. This CDR3 comprises 15 residues.

This TCR came from a person between 18 and 59 years old who received the Ad26.COV2.S COVID-19 vaccine or a placebo. This chain links TRBV29-1 with TRBJ2-7, with TRBD1 identical over 9 bases. Specimen: peripheral blood, collected in a trial of Ad26.COV2.S vaccine versus placebo. CDR3 bases: TGCAGCGCCCTCGCCGGGACAGGGCCAGCCTACGAGCAGTACTTC. Its protein is CSALAGTGPAYEQYF.